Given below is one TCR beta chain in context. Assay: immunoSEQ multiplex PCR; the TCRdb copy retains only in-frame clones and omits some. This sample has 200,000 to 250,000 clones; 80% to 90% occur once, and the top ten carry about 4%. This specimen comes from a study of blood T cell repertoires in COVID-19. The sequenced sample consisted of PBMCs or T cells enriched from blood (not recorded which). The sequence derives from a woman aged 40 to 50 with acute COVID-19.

The chain's CDR3 is CASSALMDTIYF. CDR3 bases: TGTGCCAGCAGCGCACTCATGGACACCATATATTTT. The genes are TRBV9 and TRBJ1-3; D is undetermined. Germline V gene data show CDR1 as SGDLS and CDR2 as YYNGEE. The CDR3 runs to 12 residues. Trimming removed 3 bases from V and 8 bases from J, with 9 bases in between.